Sequencing of this T cell receptor (beta chain) was carried out in a study of control samples from healthy donors and cancer patients. This CDR3 comprises 15 residues. Measured with immunoSEQ multiplex PCR; TCRdb has only the in-frame clones, and not every one. The table has some 110,000 clones, approximately 90% seen once; the top ten hold around 1.2%. This clone has a single count. The sample comprised PBMCs. The TCR comes from a woman in her 50s with colorectal cancer. This rearrangement joins TRBV21-1 to TRBJ2-3. TRBV21-1 counts as a pseudogene. CDR3 sequence: CASSKEGDCTDTQYF. CDR3 in DNA: TGTGCCAGCAGCAAAGAGGGGGACTGCACAGATACGCAGTATTTT.